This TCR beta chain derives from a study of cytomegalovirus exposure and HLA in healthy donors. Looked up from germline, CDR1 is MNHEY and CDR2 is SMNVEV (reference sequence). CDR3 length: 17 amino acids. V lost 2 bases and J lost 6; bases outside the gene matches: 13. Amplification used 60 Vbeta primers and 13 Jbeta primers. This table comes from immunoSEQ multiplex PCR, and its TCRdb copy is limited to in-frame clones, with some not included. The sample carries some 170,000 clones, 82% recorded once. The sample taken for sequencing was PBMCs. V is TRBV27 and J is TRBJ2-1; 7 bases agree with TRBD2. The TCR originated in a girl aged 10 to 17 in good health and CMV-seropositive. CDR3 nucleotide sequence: TGTGCCAGCAGTTTACCGGTCCGCGGGGGTCCCGGCAATGAGCAGTTCTTC. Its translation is CASSLPVRGGPGNEQFF.